The 28 T cell receptor beta chains below were found in one sample sequenced in a study of OX40 agonist ivuxolimab in advanced cancers. Sequenced by immunoSEQ multiplex PCR; TCRdb stores in-frame clones only, minus some. Of about 60,000 clones detected, more than 70% appear once; the ten largest clones hold roughly 5.2%. Source: CD4+ or CD8+ T cells sorted from blood, taken in a trial of the OX40 agonist ivuxolimab. Every receptor here comes from an adult with an advanced solid tumor such as melanoma, head and neck, liver or kidney cancer.

This clone has only a few counts. CDR3 protein: CASSLEASFSDTQYF. Here the CDR3 DNA reads TGTGCCAGCAGCTTGGAGGCGTCCTTTTCAGATACGCAGTATTTT. The chain carries TRBV5-4 and TRBJ2-3; D is ambiguous. Trimming stripped 0 bases from V and 4 bases from J, with 12 bases between. This CDR3 spans 15 amino acids. Germline CDR1 SGHNT, CDR2 YYREEE (reference sequence).

This chain uses TRBV7-8 with TRBJ1-1, with 10 bases that match TRBD1. Germline CDR1 is SGHVS and CDR2 is FQNEAQ. The trim removed 4 bases at V and 0 bases at J, leaving 14 bases unmatched. The CDR3 totals 19 residues. The chain's CDR3 is CASSSLSLPGQGMNTEAFF. The CDR3 DNA reads TGTGCCAGCAGCTCCCTTTCGCTGCCGGGACAGGGGATGAACACTGAAGCTTTCTTT.

The J gene is TRBJ2-3, the V gene TRBV6-6; 8 nucleotides agree with TRBD2. Germline lookup yields CDR1 MNHNY and CDR2 SVGAGI (reference sequence). This CDR3 has 16 residues. The V gene end was trimmed by 0 bases and the J gene end by 8 bases; junction bases not matched to a gene: 10. The CDR3 nucleotides are TGTGCCAGCAGTTACTCTACCCAGCGGGGGATCGCTACGCAGTATTTT. Translated, it gives CASSYSTQRGIATQYF.

This chain uses TRBV14 with TRBJ2-5; 8 bases match TRBD2. CDR1 is SGHDN, CDR2 FVKESK, per germline. The CDR3 is 17 residues long. V shed 0 bases and J 5 bases; nucleotides not matched to a gene: 11. CDR3 in amino acids: CASSQERSGGQRETQYF. DNA for the CDR3: TGTGCCAGCAGCCAAGAGAGGAGCGGGGGCCAACGGGAGACCCAGTACTTC.

V usage is TRBV30 and J usage is TRBJ1-5, with D unresolved. CDR3 length: 14 residues. The V gene's germline CDR1 is GTSNPN and CDR2 SVGIG (reference sequence). The V and J ends lost 1 base and 7 bases respectively, with 14 bases between them. CDR3 region: CAWSEMSGRQPQHF. In nucleotides, the CDR3 is TGTGCCTGGAGTGAGATGTCTGGGAGGCAGCCCCAGCATTTT. The complete variable domain, with remaining parts taken from reference TRBV30 and TRBJ1-5, reads SQTIHQWPATLVQPVGSPLSLECTVEGTSNPNLYWYRQAAGRGLQLLFYSVGIGQISSEVPQNLSASRPQDRQFILSSKKLLLSDSGFYLCAWSEMSGRQPQHFGDGTRLSIL.

The chain uses TRBV5-5 and TRBJ1-1; D is ambiguous. CDR1 is SGHKS and CDR2 is YYEKEE in the germline V gene (reference sequence). Trimming removed 5 bases at V and 1 base at J, with 18 bases between. The CDR3 totals 16 residues. CDR3 loop: CASRNRAPHGNTEAFF. DNA for the CDR3: TGTGCCAGCAGGAACCGGGCCCCCCATGGGAACACTGAAGCTTTCTTT.

V usage is TRBV7-3 and J usage is TRBJ1-3; 8 bases agree with TRBD1. Germline assignment: CDR1 SGHTA and CDR2 FQGTGA. The CDR3 length is 15 residues. Unmatched junction bases numbered 6, after V lost 6 bases and J lost 2 bases. The CDR3 loop reads CASSITGGAGNTIYF. The DNA of the CDR3 is TGTGCCAGCAGTATTACAGGGGGAGCTGGAAACACCATATATTTT.

J is TRBJ2-7 and V is TRBV5-4; weak D call: TRBD2 (5 bases). Trimming pared 0 bases from V and 3 bases from J, leaving 7 bases between. The V gene's germline CDR1 is SGHNT and CDR2 YYREEE (reference sequence). This CDR3 region has 13 residues. CDR3 bases: TGTGCCAGCAGCTTGGTGGGGAGCTACGAGCAGTACTTC. Amino acid sequence: CASSLVGSYEQYF. The full variable domain, in which reference TRBV5-4 and TRBJ2-7 provide the parts outside the CDR3, is ETGVTQSPTHLIKTRGQQVTLRCSSQSGHNTVSWYQQALGQGPQFIFQYYREEENGRGNFPPRFSGLQFPNYSSELNVNALELDDSALYLCASSLVGSYEQYFGPGTRLTVT.

The chain recombines TRBV5-4 with TRBJ2-1, with 7 bases aligning to TRBD1. The CDR3 length is 15 residues. CDR1 and CDR2 from the germline V gene are SGHNT and YYREEE (reference sequence). With V trimmed by 4 bases and J by 2 bases, 6 bases remained unmatched. CDR3 sequence reads: CASSRGQSAYNEQFF. The DNA of the CDR3 is TGTGCCAGCAGCCGGGGACAGTCGGCCTACAATGAGCAGTTCTTC.

The rearrangement uses TRBV7-9 and TRBJ2-7; tentative D call: TRBD2 (5 bases). Trimming stripped 10 bases from V and 2 bases from J, with 15 bases between. The germline gives CDR1 SEHNR, CDR2 FQNEAQ (reference sequence). This CDR3 is 13 amino acids long. Here the CDR3 reads CAIAQRRPYEQYF. The CDR3 nucleotides are TGTGCCATTGCCCAGCGGCGACCCTACGAGCAGTACTTC.

This chain connects TRBV7-9 to TRBJ1-2; 7 positions match TRBD1. The CDR3 spans 17 residues. Trimming took 8 bases from V and 4 from J; bases not matched to a gene: 19. Germline V CDR1 and CDR2: SEHNR, FQNEAQ (reference sequence). The CDR3 loop reads CASAGGTRAGGGYGYTF. For the CDR3, the DNA is TGTGCCAGCGCCGGGGGGACGCGGGCAGGGGGAGGCTATGGCTACACCTTC.

This chain's CDR3 is CASSEQGTKNIQYF. The CDR3 DNA follows: TGTGCCAGCAGCGAACAGGGAACCAAAAACATTCAGTACTTC. The V gene is TRBV7-9, the J gene TRBJ2-4, with a weak D call TRBD1 (6 bases). Trimming stripped 5 bases from V and 2 bases from J, with 10 bases between. The CDR3 spans 14 residues. Looked up from germline, CDR1 is SEHNR and CDR2 is FQNEAQ (reference sequence).

This sequence joins TRBV11-2 and TRBJ2-5; maybe TRBD1 (5 bases). This CDR3 region has 16 residues. CDR1 and CDR2 (germline): SGHAT, FQNNGV. V lost 0 bases and J 2 bases, leaving 13 bases between the germline ends. CDR3 amino acids: CASSLERQPRQETQYF. The DNA for the CDR3 is TGTGCCAGCAGCTTAGAGCGACAGCCTAGGCAAGAGACCCAGTACTTC.

The chain links TRBV5-6 to TRBJ2-2; tentative D call: TRBD2 (5 bases). Germline-derived CDR1 and CDR2 are SGHDT and YYEEEE. V gave up 0 bases and J gave up 6 bases, with 6 bases separating them. This CDR3 region has 13 residues. The CDR3, as DNA: TGTGCCAGCAGCTTGGGAGGGCCCGGGGAGCTGTTTTTT. Its protein is CASSLGGPGELFF.

On this clone: Other DNA sequences within the sample encode an identical CDR3. This chain links TRBV10-1 with TRBJ1-5; maybe TRBD1 (6 bases). In germline, CDR1 is WNHNN, CDR2 SYGVQD (reference sequence). Trimming took off 4 bases at V and 7 bases at J, with 20 bases between the two ends. CDR3 length: 16 residues. This chain's CDR3 is CASSGPRVGGAQPQHF. As DNA, the CDR3 is TGCGCCAGCAGTGGGCCCAGGGTTGGGGGGGCGCAGCCCCAGCATTTT.

The chain is built from TRBV7-6 and TRBJ2-2; tentatively, D is TRBD1 or TRBD2 (5 bases each). CDR3 length: 15 residues. CDR1 SGHVS and CDR2 FNYEAQ come from the germline V gene. V was trimmed by 6 bases and J by 0 bases, leaving 11 bases between them. The CDR3 region has the DNA TGTGCCAGCAGGACCGGGACCGCGAACACCGGGGAGCTGTTTTTT. Protein sequence: CASRTGTANTGELFF.

The chain combines TRBV13 with TRBJ2-3, with 11 bases aligning to TRBD2. The V gene's germline CDR1 is PRHDT and CDR2 FYEKMQ (reference sequence). J gave up 0 bases and V 5 bases, and 16 bases lay outside the gene matches. The CDR3 consists of 20 residues. CDR3 sequence reads: CASSNPFGLAGGPSTDTQYF. For the CDR3, the DNA is TGTGCCAGCAGCAACCCCTTCGGGCTAGCGGGAGGCCCGAGCACAGATACGCAGTATTTT. Filled out from reference TRBV13 and TRBJ2-3, the complete variable domain reads AAGVIQSPRHLIKEKRETATLKCYPIPRHDTVYWYQQGPGQDPQFLISFYEKMQSDKGSIPDRFSAQQFSDYHSELNMSSLELGDSALYFCASSNPFGLAGGPSTDTQYFGPGTRLTVL.

DNA of the CDR3: TGCGCCAGCAGCTTAGGGACTTTGGGGAATGAGCAGTTCTTC. Translating it yields CASSLGTLGNEQFF. The chain is built from TRBV5-1 and TRBJ2-1; tentative D call: TRBD2 (6 bases). The CDR3 is 14 residues long. V lost 2 bases and J 7 bases, leaving 13 bases between the germline ends. Germline V lookup: CDR1 SGHRS, CDR2 YFSETQ.

V and J are TRBV18 and TRBJ2-3, with 9 bases lining up with TRBD2. Germline-derived CDR1 and CDR2 are KGHSH and LQKENI. The CDR3 runs to 15 residues. V shed 4 bases and J 5 bases; nucleotides not matched to a gene: 7. In nucleotides, the CDR3 is TGTGCCAGCTCACAAGCGGGGGGCGGCGGAGATACGCAGTATTTT. Translation gives CASSQAGGGGDTQYF.

J is TRBJ2-3 and V is TRBV5-1, with TRBD1 matching 9 bases. The length of the CDR3 is 17 residues. V shed 4 bases, J shed 2 bases, and the junction held 11 bases outside the gene matches. CDR1 is SGHRS and CDR2 is YFSETQ in the germline V gene. This chain's CDR3 is CASSPGRGTGNTDTQYF. The CDR3 DNA sequence: TGCGCCAGCAGCCCGGGGAGGGGGACAGGGAACACAGATACGCAGTATTTT.

The genes are TRBV5-1 and TRBJ1-2, with 10 nucleotides matching TRBD1. V lost 4 bases and J lost 6; bases outside the gene matches: 9. Germline CDR1 and CDR2: SGHRS and YFSETQ. This CDR3 has 15 amino acids. Here the CDR3 reads CASSPTTGGLDGYTF. DNA for the CDR3: TGCGCCAGCAGCCCCACGACAGGGGGCTTGGATGGCTACACCTTC.

This chain joins TRBV5-4 and TRBJ1-2; 7 positions agree with TRBD1. V lost 3 bases to trimming and J lost 8 bases; unmatched junction nucleotides: 10. This CDR3 has 14 residues. Per the germline V gene, CDR1 is SGHNT and CDR2 is YYREEE (reference sequence). In DNA, the CDR3 is TGTGCCAGCAGCTCGGTGGGACAGATGCACGGCTACACCTTC. This translates into CASSSVGQMHGYTF.

The V call is TRBV7-2, the J call TRBJ1-2; a weak D match, TRBD1 (5 bases). CDR3 length: 14 amino acids. Germline CDR1 and CDR2: SGHTA and FQGNSA. The V end was cut by 3 bases, the J end by 5 bases, with 13 bases between. CDR3 in amino acids: CASSLRGREYGYTF. CDR3 nucleotides: TGTGCCAGCAGCTTGAGGGGAAGGGAGTATGGCTACACCTTC.

V is TRBV7-2 and J is TRBJ2-5, with D possibly matching TRBD2 (7 bases). This CDR3 is built from 14 residues. Germline lookup yields CDR1 SGHTA and CDR2 FQGNSA. V lost 3 bases and J lost 1, with 9 bases in between. This CDR3 reads CASSLGGPQETQYF. In nucleotides, the CDR3 is TGTGCCAGCAGCTTGGGGGGGCCCCAAGAGACCCAGTACTTC.

The V gene is TRBV29-1, the J gene TRBJ2-3, with 15 bases lining up with TRBD2. CDR1 and CDR2 from the germline V gene are SQVTM and ANQGSEA. V was pared by 7 bases and J by 2 bases, with 7 bases of the junction left unmatched. The CDR3 contains 16 residues. CDR3 amino acids: CSGGLAGGLATDTQYF. CDR3 nucleotide sequence: TGCAGCGGAGGACTAGCGGGAGGGCTGGCCACAGATACGCAGTATTTT.

The chain combines TRBV5-8 with TRBJ2-7; TRBD2 agrees at 12 bases. The CDR3 covers 14 residues. V was pared by 4 bases and J by 7 bases, with 6 bases of the junction left unmatched. The germline gives CDR1 SGHTS, CDR2 YDEGEE. The DNA for the CDR3 is TGTGCCAGCAGCCGGACTAGCGGGGTCAGAGAGCAGTACTTC. Residues: CASSRTSGVREQYF.

V usage is TRBV19 and J usage is TRBJ1-2; D remains unclear. This CDR3 is 12 amino acids long. Trimming left V 1 base short and J 3 bases short, with 3 bases between. Germline CDR1 is LNHDA and CDR2 is SQIVND (reference sequence). For the CDR3, the DNA is TGTGCCAGTAGTATAGCCGACTATGGCTACACCTTC. As protein: CASSIADYGYTF.

The V gene is TRBV6-5, the J gene TRBJ2-3; TRBD1 matches at 7 bases. V lost 0 bases, J lost 3 bases, and 3 bases stayed unmatched. Looked up from germline, CDR1 is MNHEY and CDR2 is SVGAGI. The CDR3 is made up of 15 amino acids. The CDR3 region has the DNA TGTGCCAGCAGTTACTCCCGACAGGGAACAGATACGCAGTATTTT. It codes for CASSYSRQGTDTQYF.